The T cell receptor beta chain described here comes from a study of breast tumors, draining lymph nodes, adjacent tissues. The study, taken as a whole, reports: Compared with basal-like, luminal-like tumors shared significantly more repertoire with nontumor tissue. The lymph node origin of tumor T cells was framed as consistent with a hypothesis, not demonstrated. Tumor TCR diversity was below lymph nodes but above nontumor tissue. Data fit most tumor T cells coming from lymph node, expanding in tumor.

This clonotype was counted many times. Its antigen is as yet unknown. Via MiXCR, TCRdb re-called the multiplex PCR reads, giving one row per CDR3 protein. The repertoire holds over 150,000 distinct CDR3 sequences, with approximately 33% as singletons. Axillary draining lymph nodes of breast cancer patients supplied the node samples. The TCR was taken from a female donor with breast cancer. Some clones in this sample may be carry-over from other donors' samples. The specimen sequenced was axillary lymph node tissue.

CDR3 DNA sequence: TGTGCCAGTAGTATGATTGAGACTACGCAGTATTTT. Its translation: CASSMIETTQYF. The chain combines TRBV19 with TRBJ2-3; unclear D gene. The ends were cut back, 3 bases at V and 8 bases at J, with 9 bases in the middle. Germline V gene data show CDR1 as LNHDA and CDR2 as SQIVND (reference sequence). This CDR3 spans 12 amino acids.